A single sample gave rise to the 30 T cell receptor beta chains below, sequenced in a study of PD-L1 blockade in urothelial cancer. Measured with immunoSEQ multiplex PCR; TCRdb has only the in-frame clones, and not every one. The table lists 15,000 to 20,000 clones, around nine tenths of them singletons. Specified time point: pretreatment peripheral blood. This specimen was PBMCs, taken around atezolizumab (anti-PD-L1) treatment. These receptors all stem from a man in his sixties or seventies with urothelial cancer.

The chain employs TRBV27 and TRBJ1-6; 11 positions match TRBD1. V was clipped by 2 bases and J by 6 bases; unmatched bases: 3. The CDR3 has 16 amino acids. The germline CDR1 and CDR2 sequences are MNHEY and SMNVEV (reference sequence). CDR3 DNA sequence: TGTGCCAGCAGTTTAGGACAGGGGGCGAGTAATTCACCCCTCCACTTT. Translating gives CASSLGQGASNSPLHF.

V gene TRBV6-5 combines with J gene TRBJ2-7; 8 bases are shared with TRBD2. Losses at the gene ends were 1 base for V and 4 bases for J; bases not matched to a gene: 6. From germline, CDR1 is MNHEY and CDR2 SVGAGI. This CDR3 has 15 residues. CDR3: CASSYFSGGYYEQYF. In nucleotides, the CDR3 is TGTGCCAGCAGTTACTTCTCGGGGGGGTATTACGAGCAGTACTTC.

The chain couples TRBV30 to TRBJ1-5; D is undetermined. Germline V gives CDR1 GTSNPN, CDR2 SVGIG (reference sequence). The CDR3 is 12 residues long. Trimming left V 2 bases short and J 6 bases short, with 8 bases between. CDR3 nucleotides: TGTGCCTGGAGTATAGAAACTCAGCCCCAGCATTTT. Translating gives CAWSIETQPQHF.

This chain uses TRBV2 with TRBJ2-5; 11 bases fit TRBD2. Germline lookup yields CDR1 SNHLY and CDR2 FYNNEI. There are 14 residues in the CDR3. The ends lost 7 bases at V and 5 bases at J; junction bases unmatched: 6. The chain's CDR3 is CASNSGGARETQYF. In DNA, the CDR3 is TGTGCCAGCAATAGCGGGGGGGCCAGGGAGACCCAGTACTTC.

V and J are TRBV6-4 and TRBJ1-1, with D tentatively TRBD1 (6 bases). The CDR3 spans 14 residues. CDR1 and CDR2 from the germline V gene are MRHNA and SNTAGT. V gave up 6 bases and J gave up 1 base, with 12 bases separating them. This chain's CDR3 is CASSHREGNTEAFF. CDR3 in DNA: TGTGCCAGCAGCCACAGGGAGGGGAACACTGAAGCTTTCTTT.

The chain joins TRBV9 to TRBJ1-5, with D tentatively TRBD1 (5 bases). Germline lookup yields CDR1 SGDLS and CDR2 YYNGEE. This CDR3 spans 13 amino acids. Trimming removed 4 bases at V and 6 bases at J, with 11 bases between. CDR3 residues: CASSPPGGQPQHF. CDR3 coding DNA: TGTGCCAGCAGCCCGCCGGGGGGTCAGCCCCAGCATTTT.

This chain uses TRBV19 with TRBJ1-2; possibly TRBD1 for D (6 bases). Trimming removed 10 bases from V and 5 bases from J, with 20 bases in between. Per the germline V gene, CDR1 is LNHDA and CDR2 is SQIVND (reference sequence). The CDR3 covers 14 residues. CDR3 amino acids: CATLRGGVGYGYTF. The CDR3, as DNA: TGTGCCACCCTACGCGGGGGCGTTGGGTATGGCTACACCTTC.

The chain couples TRBV6-1 to TRBJ2-7; D is perhaps TRBD1 (5 bases). The CDR3 is 13 residues long. V was cut by 6 bases and J by 3 bases, with 12 bases left in between. Germline loops: CDR1 MNHNS, CDR2 SASEGT. Written as DNA, the CDR3 is TGTGCCAGCAGCTCCGACAGAAACTACGAGCAGTACTTC. It yields the protein CASSSDRNYEQYF.

The CDR3 loop is CASSETGDNSPLHF. The CDR3 DNA sequence: TGTGCCAGCAGCGAGACAGGGGATAATTCACCCCTCCACTTT. The chain combines TRBV6-4 with TRBJ1-6, with 8 positions matching TRBD1. Trimming removed 6 bases from V and 5 bases from J; junction bases left unmatched: 3. This CDR3 has 14 amino acids. The germline V gene has CDR1 MRHNA and CDR2 SNTAGT.

The chain employs TRBV21-1 and TRBJ2-3; TRBD2, the table's D call, lacks a check against the DNA. TRBV21-1 has pseudogene status. The CDR3 has 17 amino acids. The DNA of the CDR3 is TGTGCCAGCACCCCCCAGCCAGGAGGGGAAAGCACAGATACGCAGTATTTT. Its translation: CASTPQPGGESTDTQYF.

The J gene is TRBJ1-1, the V gene TRBV15; a possible D gene is TRBD1 (5 bases). Germline CDR1 LNHNV, CDR2 YYDKDF (reference sequence). V was pared by 3 bases and J by 2 bases, with 10 bases between. The CDR3 consists of 14 residues. The CDR3 sequence is CATSSRQPNTEAFF. CDR3 coding DNA: TGTGCCACCAGCAGTAGACAGCCAAACACTGAAGCTTTCTTT.

This CDR3 reads CASRRESYEQYF. The DNA for the CDR3 is TGCGCCAGCAGGAGGGAGTCCTACGAGCAGTACTTC. The rearrangement uses TRBV5-1 and TRBJ2-7, with TRBD2 as a possible D gene (5 bases). CDR1 SGHRS and CDR2 YFSETQ come from the germline V gene. V lost 5 bases, J lost 1 base, and 7 bases lay in between. The CDR3 loop spans 12 amino acids.

Concerning this clone: The sample has other DNA sequences that encode this CDR3 too. The chain is built from TRBV18 and TRBJ2-7; 8 bases line up with TRBD2. The V gene end was trimmed by 0 bases and the J gene end by 3 bases; junction bases not matched to a gene: 1. The CDR3 covers 14 residues. Germline loops: CDR1 KGHSH, CDR2 LQKENI. The CDR3 region is CASSPPSGGYEQYF. In DNA form, the CDR3 reads TGTGCCAGCTCACCACCGAGCGGGGGCTACGAGCAGTACTTC.

J is TRBJ2-5 and V is TRBV5-1, with a possible D match to TRBD1 (6 bases). V shed 7 bases and J shed 4 bases, with 17 bases lying between them. The CDR3 runs 14 residues. The germline V gene has CDR1 SGHRS and CDR2 YFSETQ. The CDR3 here is CASEDTGTTETQYF. The DNA for the CDR3 is TGCGCCAGCGAAGATACCGGGACAACAGAGACCCAGTACTTC.

The V and J genes are TRBV5-5 and TRBJ1-4; the D is unclear. CDR3 length equals 17 residues. CDR1 and CDR2 from the germline V gene are SGHKS and YYEKEE (reference sequence). With 0 bases removed from V and 0 bases from J, the gap between germline ends came to 12 bases. The CDR3 sequence is CASSLASPSPTNEKLFF. In nucleotides, the CDR3 is TGTGCCAGCAGCTTGGCCTCTCCTTCTCCAACTAATGAAAAACTGTTTTTT.

The chain links TRBV2 to TRBJ2-1, with 9 bases lining up with TRBD1. The V gene end was trimmed by 0 bases and the J gene end by 6 bases; junction bases not matched to a gene: 6. The CDR3 contains 16 residues. Germline CDR1 and CDR2: SNHLY and FYNNEI. CDR3 bases: TGTGCCAGCAGTGAAGCGCGGGGGACAGGGTTCAATGAGCAGTTCTTC. Protein: CASSEARGTGFNEQFF.

Only one count was recorded for this clone. The V and J genes are TRBV19 and TRBJ1-5; D is possibly TRBD1 (5 bases). Germline lookup yields CDR1 LNHDA and CDR2 SQIVND (reference sequence). V was pared by 7 bases and J by 2 bases, with 12 bases between. The CDR3 is 14 residues long. The CDR3 spells CASKVGAGNQPQHF. The CDR3 DNA reads as TGTGCCAGTAAGGTAGGGGCGGGCAATCAGCCCCAGCATTTT.

The CDR3 spells CASSPRDIDYGYTF. CDR3 in DNA: TGTGCCAGCAGCCCCCGGGACATCGATTATGGCTACACCTTC. The chain carries TRBV6-6 and TRBJ1-2; tentative D call: TRBD1 (6 bases). Trimming cost V 6 bases and J 5 bases, with 16 bases left between them. Germline CDR1 and CDR2: MNHNY and SVGAGI (reference sequence). The CDR3 contains 14 residues.

This clone showed up just once. The CDR3 DNA reads as TGTGCCAGCAGCCAACACCACAGGGGTCAAGAGACCCAGTACTTC. Residues: CASSQHHRGQETQYF. The chain is built from TRBV4-2 and TRBJ2-5; 7 bases align to TRBD1. The CDR3 loop spans 15 amino acids. CDR1 LGHNA and CDR2 YNFKEQ come from the germline V gene. V lost 2 bases, J lost 2 bases, and 5 bases stayed unmatched.

The chain is built from TRBV29-1 and TRBJ2-2; 9 nucleotides line up with TRBD2. J lost 5 bases, V lost 6 bases, and 13 bases had no gene match. The CDR3 sequence is 16 residues long. From germline, CDR1 is SQVTM and CDR2 ANQGSEA. CDR3 in amino acids: CSVSRGSGGGTGELFF. Here the CDR3 DNA reads TGCAGCGTCTCGAGAGGTAGCGGGGGTGGGACCGGGGAGCTGTTTTTT.

This clone has a single count. The chain carries TRBV5-1 and TRBJ2-1, with TRBD2 matching 10 bases. The CDR3 consists of 14 residues. Per the germline V gene, CDR1 is SGHRS and CDR2 is YFSETQ. V shed 1 base, J shed 8 bases, and the junction held 3 bases outside the gene matches. CDR3 loop: CASSLSGGGHEQFF. DNA of the CDR3: TGCGCCAGCAGCTTGAGCGGGGGGGGGCATGAGCAGTTCTTC.

This chain links TRBV2 with TRBJ2-5; 12 bases match TRBD1. Losses at the gene ends were 9 bases for V and 5 bases for J; bases not matched to a gene: 10. Germline V gene sequence: CDR1 SNHLY, CDR2 FYNNEI. CDR3 size: 15 residues. CDR3 DNA: TGTGCCAGTGGAACGGGACAGGGGGCGCCGGAGACCCAGTACTTC. Translating it yields CASGTGQGAPETQYF. Full variable domain (missing parts from reference TRBV2 and TRBJ2-5): EPEVTQTPSHQVTQMGQEVILRCVPISNHLYFYWYRQILGQKVEFLVSFYNNEISEKSEIFDDQFSVERPDGSNFTLKIRSTKLEDSAMYFCASGTGQGAPETQYFGPGTRLLVL.

This clone was detected only a few times. V usage is TRBV2 and J usage is TRBJ2-7; perhaps TRBD1 as D (5 bases). Germline CDR1 is SNHLY and CDR2 is FYNNEI. Trimming left V 6 bases short and J 2 bases short, with 8 bases between. This CDR3 is 12 amino acids long. CDR3 in DNA: TGTGCCAGCAGGCAGGGCCCCTACGAGCAGTACTTC. It codes for CASRQGPYEQYF.

The chain uses TRBV10-2 and TRBJ2-6; 9 positions match TRBD1. CDR3 length: 17 amino acids. The germline CDR1 and CDR2 sequences are WSHSY and SAAADI. The trim removed 2 bases at V and 2 bases at J, leaving 4 bases unmatched. For the CDR3, the DNA is TGCGCCAGCAGTGAGGGGACAGGGTCCCCTGGGGCCAACGTCCTGACTTTC. Translating it yields CASSEGTGSPGANVLTF.

This clone is deemed medium-sized. The gene calls are TRBV5-4 and TRBJ1-2; 8 positions agree with TRBD1. The V gene's germline CDR1 is SGHNT and CDR2 YYREEE (reference sequence). The CDR3 runs 15 residues. The V gene end was trimmed by 0 bases and the J gene end by 7 bases; junction bases not matched to a gene: 8. The CDR3 bases are TGTGCCAGCAGCTTGGGCGACCAGGGGGCGCGTGGCTACACCTTC. It translates to CASSLGDQGARGYTF.

J is TRBJ1-2 and V is TRBV18, with 9 positions matching TRBD1. The junction had 4 bases not matched to a gene; V was cut back by 3 bases and J by 5 bases. CDR1 is KGHSH, CDR2 LQKENI, per germline. CDR3 size: 14 residues. CDR3 protein: CASSPGQGLYGYTF. DNA for the CDR3: TGTGCCAGCTCACCGGGACAGGGCCTATATGGCTACACCTTC.

V gene TRBV27 combines with J gene TRBJ1-2; D perhaps matches TRBD1 (5 bases). Looked up from germline, CDR1 is MNHEY and CDR2 is SMNVEV (reference sequence). Trimming removed 2 bases at V and 1 base at J, with 8 bases between. This CDR3 is built from 14 residues. The CDR3 loop reads CASSLQGINYGYTF. Here the CDR3 DNA reads TGTGCCAGCAGTTTACAGGGTATTAACTATGGCTACACCTTC.

The chain is built from TRBV7-9 and TRBJ1-6, with a weak D call TRBD1 (6 bases). The germline V and J ends were trimmed by 5 bases and 4 bases, with 12 bases remaining between them. The CDR3 is 15 residues long. CDR1 SEHNR and CDR2 FQNEAQ come from the germline V gene (reference sequence). CDR3 in DNA: TGTGCCAGCAGCCTGAGGACAGATTATAATTCACCCCTCCACTTT. Its translation: CASSLRTDYNSPLHF.

In nucleotides, the CDR3 is TGCAGTGCTGTGAGGGAGCCTGAAGCTTTCTTT. Its protein product is CSAVREPEAFF. The V gene is TRBV20-1, the J gene TRBJ1-1; D remains ambiguous. The length of the CDR3 is 11 residues. The V end was cut by 5 bases, the J end by 6 bases, with 10 bases between. Germline-derived CDR1 and CDR2 are DFQATT and SNEGSKA (reference sequence).

The chain couples TRBV28 to TRBJ2-7; the match to TRBD2 covers 8 bases. From germline, CDR1 is MDHEN and CDR2 SYDVKM. After removal of 6 bases from V and 6 bases from J, the junction contained 4 bases not matched to a gene. CDR3 length: 12 residues. CDR3 nucleotide sequence: TGTGCCAGCAGCACCGGGACTAGCGAGCAGTACTTC. Protein: CASSTGTSEQYF.